This TCR beta chain came from a study of blood T cell repertoires in COVID-19. In the study's own analysis: Reference gene primers were amplified, and this amplification served to estimate nucleated cell counts. Clones were read by immunoSEQ multiplex PCR, and TCRdb kept only the in-frame ones, dropping some. V, J and clone size reflect that table, while D and trimming were determined from the DNA. The sample contains roughly 53,000 clones, around 82% of which appear only once. CDR3 length: 13 amino acids. Germline CDR1 reads SGHKS; CDR2 reads YYEKEE (reference sequence). V shed 2 bases and J shed 7 bases, with 10 bases lying between them.

The sequenced sample consisted of peripheral blood. V gene TRBV5-5 combines with J gene TRBJ2-1; weak D call: TRBD1 (6 bases). The TCR sequence derives from a human donor in a cohort sampled during active COVID-19. CDR3 sequence reads: CASSFATGNEQFF. CDR3 nucleotide sequence: TGTGCCAGCAGCTTTGCAACAGGGAATGAGCAGTTCTTC.